These 3 T cell receptor beta chains were all obtained from the same sample, sequenced in a study of Ad26.COV2.S vaccination and SARS-CoV-2 variants. As for treatment: over 15 received Ad26.COV2.S at low or high dose, single or two shots; five or six received placebo; per-sample allocation not given. Collection of the samples took place on day 63 after the first injection of vaccine or placebo. Sequencing used immunoSEQ multiplex PCR; TCRdb keeps in-frame clones, though not all of them. The table lists about 320,000 clones, 85% of them singletons. The source material was peripheral blood, sampled in a trial of Ad26.COV2.S vaccine versus placebo. All receptors come from a person between 18 and 60 years old who received the Ad26.COV2.S COVID-19 vaccine or a placebo.

This chain connects TRBV7-3 to TRBJ2-2, with 11 bases fitting TRBD1. Germline trimming cut 2 bases from V and 5 bases from J; bases unmatched to any gene: 4. Germline V gene sequence: CDR1 SGHTA, CDR2 FQGTGA. This CDR3 has 16 amino acids. The CDR3 DNA sequence: TGTGCCAGCAGCTTACAAGGGACAGGGGGTACCGGGGAGCTGTTTTTT. This encodes CASSLQGTGGTGELFF. The variable domain in full, with the rest retrieved from reference TRBV7-3 and TRBJ2-2, is GAGVSQTPSNKVTEKGKYVELRCDPISGHTALYWYRQSLGQGPEFLIYFQGTGAADDSGLPNDRFFAVRPEGSVSTLKIQRTERGDSAVYLCASSLQGTGGTGELFFGEGSRLTVL.

The chain carries TRBV11-2 and TRBJ1-2; 8 nucleotides line up with TRBD1. V lost 4 bases and J lost 5; bases outside the gene matches: 6. Germline lookup yields CDR1 SGHAT and CDR2 FQNNGV. The CDR3 has 14 amino acids. CDR3: CASSWTGIGYGYTF. The CDR3 coding sequence is TGTGCCAGCAGCTGGACAGGGATCGGATATGGCTACACCTTC.

The chain is built from TRBV19 and TRBJ2-1; 10 bases match TRBD1. The CDR3 runs to 15 residues. The V gene end was trimmed by 5 bases and the J gene end by 6 bases; junction bases not matched to a gene: 7. Germline CDR1 LNHDA, CDR2 SQIVND (reference sequence). The CDR3 spells CASSPGQGGFNEQFF. The CDR3 DNA sequence: TGTGCCAGTAGTCCAGGACAGGGGGGTTTCAATGAGCAGTTCTTC.